This TCR beta chain was sequenced during a study of breast tumors, draining lymph nodes, adjacent tissues. General study findings and limits: Compared with basal-like, luminal-like tumors shared significantly more repertoire with nontumor tissue. Findings are consistent with lymph node origin and intratumoral expansion of most tumor T cells. Compared with lymph nodes, tumors were less diverse; compared with nontumor tissue, more. Tumor T cell lymph node origin was a supported hypothesis, not proven.

V shed 2 bases and J shed 8 bases, with 13 bases lying between them. The CDR3 runs to 15 residues. Per the germline V gene, CDR1 is KGHSH and CDR2 is LQKENI. This clonotype was seen many times. Antigen specificity is unknown. TCRdb independently ran MiXCR on the multiplex PCR reads; one entry per CDR3 protein. This sample has fewer than 25,000 distinct CDR3 sequences; 50% to 75% occur once, and the top ten carry about 19%. The clonotype comes from a female donor with breast cancer. Some clones in this sample may be carry-over from other donors' samples. The chain couples TRBV18 to TRBJ1-6; D is perhaps TRBD1 (5 bases). Material for sequencing was tumor-adjacent breast tissue. Written as DNA, the CDR3 is TGTGCCAGCTCACCAAAGAGGGGACGAGATTCACCCCTCCACTTT. It codes for CASSPKRGRDSPLHF.